A selection of T cell receptor beta chains follows, all from one sample in a study of T cells in Graves' hyperthyroidism and ophthalmopathy. TCRdb reprocessed the multiplex PCR reads via MiXCR and lists one record per CDR3 protein. The repertoire holds 410,000 or so distinct CDR3 sequences, with 14% to 15% as singletons. The sample was blood. These receptors were obtained from a man between 18 and 29 years old with Graves' ophthalmopathy. CDR3s include the opening cysteine and the closing phenylalanine or tryptophan. The D gene is left open where the match is weak. Clone size appears in some rows only: once, few, many, or a class for an expanded clone.

len: 15; j_gene: TRBJ2-7; abundance: NA; d_gene: TRBD2; v_gene: TRBV20-1; CDR3aa: CSAGGLAALKGEQYF; CDR3nt: TGCAGTGCTGGGGGACTAGCGGCATTGAAAGGGGAGCAGTACTTC
len: 14; j_gene: TRBJ1-5; abundance: many; d_gene: NA; v_gene: TRBV12-3/TRBV12-4; CDR3aa: CASSLRSNHQPQHF; CDR3nt: TGTGCCAGCAGTTTAAGGTCAAACCATCAGCCCCAGCATTTT
len: 17; j_gene: TRBJ1-6; abundance: few; d_gene: TRBD1; v_gene: TRBV7-2; CDR3aa: CASSLLYRGVLGSPLHF; CDR3nt: TGTGCCAGCAGCTTATTGTACAGGGGAGTTTTGGGTTCACCCCTCCACTTT
len: 15; j_gene: TRBJ1-5; abundance: many; d_gene: TRBD1; v_gene: TRBV11-1; CDR3aa: CASSSGQGSNQPQHF; CDR3nt: TGTGCCAGCAGCTCGGGACAGGGGAGCAATCAGCCCCAGCATTTT
len: 13; j_gene: TRBJ2-7; abundance: many; d_gene: NA; v_gene: TRBV5-1; CDR3aa: CASSGDNSYEQYF; CDR3nt: TGCGCCAGCAGTGGTGACAACTCCTACGAGCAGTACTTC
len: 14; j_gene: TRBJ1-4; abundance: NA; d_gene: NA; v_gene: TRBV7-2; CDR3aa: CASSLTAPSGKLFF; CDR3nt: TGTGCCAGCAGCTTGACAGCTCCGAGCGGAAAACTGTTTTTT
len: 14; j_gene: TRBJ1-5; abundance: many; d_gene: TRBD1; v_gene: TRBV6-1; CDR3aa: CASTSGQGEQPQHF; CDR3nt: TGTGCCAGCACCAGTGGACAGGGCGAACAGCCCCAGCATTTT
len: 16; j_gene: TRBJ1-1; abundance: NA; d_gene: TRBD1; v_gene: TRBV5-1; CDR3aa: CASSPGQGAGDTEAFF; CDR3nt: TGCGCCAGCTCTCCGGGACAGGGGGCAGGAGACACTGAAGCTTTCTTT
len: 16; j_gene: TRBJ2-1; abundance: many; d_gene: TRBD2; v_gene: TRBV7-6; CDR3aa: CASSPQLAGGNNEQFF; CDR3nt: TGTGCCAGCAGCCCCCAACTAGCGGGAGGAAACAATGAGCAGTTCTTC
len: 16; j_gene: TRBJ2-3; abundance: many; d_gene: TRBD2; v_gene: TRBV7-2; CDR3aa: CASSYAGRGGLYTQYF; CDR3nt: TGTGCCAGCAGCTATGCCGGGCGGGGGGGCCTTTATACGCAGTATTTT
len: 14; j_gene: TRBJ1-1; abundance: NA; d_gene: NA; v_gene: TRBV5-8; CDR3aa: CASSLSLGGTEAFF; CDR3nt: TGTGCCAGCAGCTTGAGTTTGGGGGGCACTGAAGCTTTCTTT
len: 14; j_gene: TRBJ1-5; abundance: NA; d_gene: NA; v_gene: TRBV9; CDR3aa: CASSRGLSNQPQHF; CDR3nt: TGTGCCAGCAGCAGGGGATTGAGCAATCAGCCCCAGCATTTT
len: 15; j_gene: TRBJ1-5; abundance: few; d_gene: NA; v_gene: TRBV9; CDR3aa: CASSVGGLSNQPQHF; CDR3nt: TGTGCCAGCAGCGTTGGGGGTCTTAGCAATCAGCCCCAGCATTTT
len: 16; j_gene: TRBJ2-7; abundance: many; d_gene: TRBD1; v_gene: TRBV16; CDR3aa: CASSQSWDRAVGEQYF; CDR3nt: TGTGCCAGCAGCCAATCGTGGGACAGGGCGGTTGGCGAGCAGTACTTC
len: 15; j_gene: TRBJ2-7; abundance: many; d_gene: TRBD2; v_gene: TRBV7-2; CDR3aa: CASSSRTSGNNEQYF; CDR3nt: TGTGCCAGCAGCAGCAGGACTAGCGGGAACAACGAGCAGTACTTC
len: 11; j_gene: TRBJ2-3; abundance: many; d_gene: NA; v_gene: TRBV6-2/TRBV6-3; CDR3aa: CASSYSDTQYF; CDR3nt: TGTGCCAGCAGTTACTCAGATACGCAGTATTTT
len: 12; j_gene: TRBJ2-7; abundance: many; d_gene: NA; v_gene: TRBV12-3/TRBV12-4; CDR3aa: CASREQGYEQYF; CDR3nt: TGTGCCAGCAGGGAACAGGGCTACGAGCAGTACTTC
len: 14; j_gene: TRBJ2-1; abundance: many; d_gene: NA; v_gene: TRBV30; CDR3aa: CAWSSLLVRNEQFF; CDR3nt: TGTGCCTGGAGTTCCCTACTAGTACGCAATGAGCAGTTCTTC
len: 16; j_gene: TRBJ2-5; abundance: many; d_gene: NA; v_gene: TRBV30; CDR3aa: CAWSVLGRTYQETQYF; CDR3nt: TGTGCCTGGAGTGTACTCGGACGAACGTACCAAGAGACCCAGTACTTC
len: 14; j_gene: TRBJ2-4; abundance: many; d_gene: TRBD2; v_gene: TRBV2; CDR3aa: CASSDGAGANIQYF; CDR3nt: TGTGCCAGCAGTGATGGGGCGGGAGCGAACATTCAGTACTTC
len: 11; j_gene: TRBJ2-7; abundance: few; d_gene: NA; v_gene: TRBV10-3; CDR3aa: CAISDLYEQYF; CDR3nt: TGTGCCATCAGCGACCTGTACGAGCAGTACTTC
len: 14; j_gene: TRBJ2-7; abundance: NA; d_gene: NA; v_gene: TRBV4-1; CDR3aa: CASSRLSTNYEQYF; CDR3nt: TGCGCCAGCAGCAGGTTGAGCACGAACTACGAGCAGTACTTC
len: 14; j_gene: TRBJ2-7; abundance: many; d_gene: NA; v_gene: TRBV20-1; CDR3aa: CSASRPSASTEQYF; CDR3nt: TGCAGTGCAAGCCGACCCAGTGCCTCCACAGAGCAGTACTTC
len: 13; j_gene: TRBJ2-3; abundance: many; d_gene: NA; v_gene: TRBV18; CDR3aa: CASSPSWTDTQYF; CDR3nt: TGTGCCAGCTCACCATCTTGGACAGATACGCAGTATTTT
len: 14; j_gene: TRBJ1-2; abundance: many; d_gene: NA; v_gene: TRBV9; CDR3aa: CASSVDLGASGYTF; CDR3nt: TGTGCCAGCAGCGTAGATCTGGGGGCCTCTGGCTACACCTTC
len: 15; j_gene: TRBJ1-1; abundance: many; d_gene: NA; v_gene: TRBV6-1; CDR3aa: CASSQTTAFSTEAFF; CDR3nt: TGTGCCAGCAGTCAAACGACCGCTTTTAGCACTGAAGCTTTCTTT
len: 14; j_gene: TRBJ2-7; abundance: many; d_gene: TRBD2; v_gene: TRBV5-1; CDR3aa: CASSAGTSVYEQYF; CDR3nt: TGCGCCAGCAGCGCCGGGACTAGCGTTTACGAGCAGTACTTC
len: 12; j_gene: TRBJ1-1; abundance: many; d_gene: NA; v_gene: TRBV10-1; CDR3aa: CASKGGDTEAFF; CDR3nt: TGCGCCAGCAAAGGAGGGGACACTGAAGCTTTCTTT
len: 14; j_gene: TRBJ1-2; abundance: NA; d_gene: NA; v_gene: TRBV24-1; CDR3aa: CATSEGGLENGYTF; CDR3nt: TGTGCCACCAGTGAAGGGGGGTTGGAAAATGGCTACACCTTC
len: 14; j_gene: TRBJ1-1; abundance: many; d_gene: NA; v_gene: TRBV11-1; CDR3aa: CASSLPGRAAEAFF; CDR3nt: TGTGCCAGCAGCCTCCCCGGGAGGGCGGCTGAAGCTTTCTTT
len: 12; j_gene: TRBJ1-1; abundance: many; d_gene: NA; v_gene: TRBV30; CDR3aa: CAWAVMNTEAFF; CDR3nt: TGTGCCTGGGCGGTTATGAACACTGAAGCTTTCTTT
len: 15; j_gene: TRBJ2-7; abundance: few; d_gene: TRBD2; v_gene: TRBV9; CDR3aa: CASSVSSGSHYEQYF; CDR3nt: TGTGCCAGCAGCGTTTCTAGCGGGAGTCACTACGAGCAGTACTTC
len: 18; j_gene: TRBJ1-5; abundance: NA; d_gene: NA; v_gene: TRBV6-1; CDR3aa: CATHRGARIFGSNQPQHF; CDR3nt: TGTGCCACACACCGGGGGGCCAGGATTTTCGGGAGCAATCAGCCCCAGCATTTT
len: 14; j_gene: TRBJ1-2; abundance: many; d_gene: NA; v_gene: TRBV30; CDR3aa: CAWSVRAGVRGYTF; CDR3nt: TGTGCCTGGAGTGTACGGGCGGGGGTCCGTGGCTACACCTTC
len: 17; j_gene: TRBJ2-1; abundance: NA; d_gene: TRBD2; v_gene: TRBV7-9; CDR3aa: CASSSPGTSGRAYEQFF; CDR3nt: TGTGCCAGCAGCAGCCCCGGAACTAGCGGGAGGGCCTATGAGCAGTTCTTC
len: 14; j_gene: TRBJ1-1; abundance: many; d_gene: NA; v_gene: TRBV7-9; CDR3aa: CASSLGQMNTEAFF; CDR3nt: TGTGCCAGCAGCCTCGGACAGATGAACACTGAAGCTTTCTTT
len: 15; j_gene: TRBJ2-5; abundance: many; d_gene: TRBD2; v_gene: TRBV3-1; CDR3aa: CASSQGVLAGETQYF; CDR3nt: TGTGCCAGCAGCCAAGGGGTCCTAGCGGGGGAGACCCAGTACTTC
len: 13; j_gene: TRBJ1-1; abundance: many; d_gene: NA; v_gene: TRBV9; CDR3aa: CASSEEVGTEAFF; CDR3nt: TGTGCCAGCAGCGAAGAAGTCGGCACTGAAGCTTTCTTT
len: 16; j_gene: TRBJ2-1; abundance: many; d_gene: NA; v_gene: TRBV7-2; CDR3aa: CASSPSRASSYNEQFF; CDR3nt: TGTGCCAGCAGCCCTAGCCGAGCGAGCTCCTACAATGAGCAGTTCTTC
len: 15; j_gene: TRBJ2-7; abundance: NA; d_gene: NA; v_gene: TRBV13; CDR3aa: CASTLRAGTPYEQYF; CDR3nt: TGTGCCAGCACCTTACGGGCGGGGACACCCTACGAGCAGTACTTC
len: 14; j_gene: TRBJ2-7; abundance: many; d_gene: TRBD1; v_gene: TRBV7-2; CDR3aa: CASSLAGGAYEQYF; CDR3nt: TGTGCCAGCAGCTTAGCAGGGGGCGCGTACGAGCAGTACTTC
len: 18; j_gene: TRBJ2-2; abundance: few; d_gene: TRBD2; v_gene: TRBV7-2; CDR3aa: CASSWGLAGGPTTGELFF; CDR3nt: TGTGCCAGCAGCTGGGGACTAGCGGGAGGGCCAACCACCGGGGAGCTGTTTTTT
len: 13; j_gene: TRBJ1-2; abundance: many; d_gene: NA; v_gene: TRBV11-2; CDR3aa: CASSPSRGVGYTF; CDR3nt: TGTGCCAGCAGCCCAAGCCGGGGGGTTGGCTACACCTTC
len: 16; j_gene: TRBJ2-7; abundance: NA; d_gene: NA; v_gene: TRBV7-9; CDR3aa: CASRSLTGPLFYEQYF; CDR3nt: TGTGCCAGCAGGTCCCTAACAGGGCCCTTATTCTACGAGCAGTACTTC
len: 16; j_gene: TRBJ1-1; abundance: NA; d_gene: NA; v_gene: TRBV7-6; CDR3aa: CASSLGAGGGNTEAFF; CDR3nt: TGTGCCAGCAGCTTAGGGGCTGGCGGAGGAAACACTGAAGCTTTCTTT
len: 11; j_gene: TRBJ2-7; abundance: few; d_gene: NA; v_gene: TRBV28; CDR3aa: CASGLYYEQYF; CDR3nt: TGTGCCAGCGGCCTATACTACGAGCAGTACTTC
len: 18; j_gene: TRBJ1-6; abundance: NA; d_gene: TRBD1; v_gene: TRBV7-6; CDR3aa: CASSPGTGVGERESPLHF; CDR3nt: TGTGCCAGCAGCCCGGGGACAGGGGTGGGCGAGAGGGAGTCACCCCTCCACTTT
len: 15; j_gene: TRBJ1-1; abundance: few; d_gene: TRBD1; v_gene: TRBV19; CDR3aa: CASSPGTGRRTEAFF; CDR3nt: TGTGCCAGTAGTCCAGGGACAGGGAGGCGAACTGAAGCTTTCTTT
len: 15; j_gene: TRBJ1-5; abundance: many; d_gene: TRBD1; v_gene: TRBV6-1; CDR3aa: CASSSRTGPNQPQHF; CDR3nt: TGTGCCAGCAGTTCCCGGACAGGGCCGAATCAGCCCCAGCATTTT
len: 17; j_gene: TRBJ2-2; abundance: many; d_gene: TRBD1; v_gene: TRBV5-1; CDR3aa: CASTGTGGSLGTGELFF; CDR3nt: TGCGCCAGCACCGGGACAGGGGGCTCGTTAGGCACCGGGGAGCTGTTTTTT
len: 16; j_gene: TRBJ2-1; abundance: many; d_gene: NA; v_gene: TRBV18; CDR3aa: CASSPGTIGPYNEQFF; CDR3nt: TGTGCCAGCTCACCAGGAACTATCGGCCCCTACAATGAGCAGTTCTTC
len: 12; j_gene: TRBJ2-3; abundance: many; d_gene: NA; v_gene: TRBV20-1; CDR3aa: CSAGLVTDTQYF; CDR3nt: TGCAGTGCAGGGTTGGTCACAGATACGCAGTATTTT
len: 15; j_gene: TRBJ2-1; abundance: many; d_gene: NA; v_gene: TRBV9; CDR3aa: CASSVEPGPHNEQFF; CDR3nt: TGTGCCAGCAGCGTAGAACCAGGGCCGCACAATGAGCAGTTCTTC